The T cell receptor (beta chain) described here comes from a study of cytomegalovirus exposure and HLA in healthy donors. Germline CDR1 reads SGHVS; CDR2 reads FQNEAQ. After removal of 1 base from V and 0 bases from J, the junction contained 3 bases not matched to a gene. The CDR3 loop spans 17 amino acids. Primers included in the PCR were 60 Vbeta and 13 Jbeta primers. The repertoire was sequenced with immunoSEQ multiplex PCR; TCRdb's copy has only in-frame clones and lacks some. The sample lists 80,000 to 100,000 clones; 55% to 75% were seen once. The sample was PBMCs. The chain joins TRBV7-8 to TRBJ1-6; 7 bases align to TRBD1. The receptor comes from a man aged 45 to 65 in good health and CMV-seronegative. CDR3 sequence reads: CASSLGYRGSYNSPLHF. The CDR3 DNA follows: TGTGCCAGCAGCTTAGGTTACAGGGGCTCCTATAATTCACCCCTCCACTTT.